A single sample is the source of the 7 T cell receptor beta chains below, sequenced in a study of T cells after posttransplantation cyclophosphamide. The assay was immunoSEQ multiplex PCR, and TCRdb's table has in-frame clones only and misses some. The sample has a few thousand clones; approximately 94% are singletons. The sample consisted of CD4+ T cells sorted from bone marrow. These receptors were collected from a woman aged 55-70 years in good health, CMV-negative, and a related stem cell transplant donor.

V and J are TRBV7-9 and TRBJ1-5, with 7 bases that match TRBD1. Per the germline V gene, CDR1 is SEHNR and CDR2 is FQNEAQ (reference sequence). This CDR3 has 13 residues. The junction had 3 bases not matched to a gene; V was cut back by 5 bases and J by 5 bases. CDR3 residues: CASSRGPDQPQHF. As DNA, the CDR3 is TGTGCCAGCAGCAGGGGGCCGGATCAGCCCCAGCATTTT.

DNA of the CDR3: TGTGCCAGCAGCCATGACAGGGACTATGGCTACACCTTC. It codes for CASSHDRDYGYTF. The rearrangement joins TRBV7-8 to TRBJ1-2, with 7 bases that match TRBD1. This CDR3 has 13 amino acids. Germline V gene lookup returns CDR1 SGHVS and CDR2 FQNEAQ. V gave up 5 bases and J gave up 3 bases; unmatched junction bases: 3.

The V gene is TRBV9, the J gene TRBJ2-5; D may be TRBD2 (6 bases). The germline V gene has CDR1 SGDLS and CDR2 YYNGEE. V was shortened by 4 bases and J by 7 bases, with 20 bases between the two germline ends. The CDR3 length is 15 residues. This CDR3 is CASSRETGLRGTQYF. The CDR3 DNA reads as TGTGCCAGCAGCCGGGAGACGGGACTGAGGGGGACCCAGTACTTC.

This chain joins TRBV6-1 and TRBJ1-5; D perhaps matches TRBD1 (5 bases). Germline CDR1 MNHNS, CDR2 SASEGT. The CDR3 sequence is 15 residues long. V lost 2 bases, J lost 1 base, and 9 bases lay in between. In DNA form, the CDR3 reads TGTGCCAGCAGTGAAAGGGGAGGGAGCAATCAGCCCCAGCATTTT. Translating gives CASSERGGSNQPQHF.

This chain uses TRBV29-1 with TRBJ2-1; 13 bases are shared with TRBD2. J lost 10 bases, V lost 6 bases, and 12 bases had no gene match. The CDR3 is 15 amino acids. CDR1 is SQVTM and CDR2 is ANQGSEA in the germline V gene. CDR3 nucleotide sequence: TGCAGCGTCCCGACTAGCGGGAGGTCCCTGGGGGAGCAGTTCTTC. Protein: CSVPTSGRSLGEQFF.

This clone turned up a few times. The chain combines TRBV5-1 with TRBJ1-1; 8 bases are shared with TRBD1. The V and J ends lost 4 bases and 0 bases, in that order; junction bases with no gene match: 2. Germline assignment: CDR1 SGHRS and CDR2 YFSETQ. The CDR3 spans 14 residues. CDR3 sequence (DNA): TGCGCCAGCAGCCCGACAGGGGTGAACACTGAAGCTTTCTTT. As protein: CASSPTGVNTEAFF. Full variable domain (rest looked up from reference TRBV5-1 and TRBJ1-1): KAGVTQTPRYLIKTRGQQVTLSCSPISGHRSVSWYQQTPGQGLQFLFEYFSETQRNKGNFPGRFSGRQFSNSRSEMNVSTLELGDSALYLCASSPTGVNTEAFFGQGTRLTVV.

To note about this clone: Other DNA sequences within the sample encode an identical CDR3. The gene calls are TRBV5-4 and TRBJ2-2, with D perhaps matching TRBD1 (6 bases). CDR1 is SGHNT, CDR2 YYREEE, per germline (reference sequence). The CDR3 totals 15 residues. Trimming cost V 0 bases and J 7 bases, with 13 bases left between them. The DNA of the CDR3 is TGTGCCAGCAGCTTGGAGGCAGGGGCCGGCGGGGAGCTGTTTTTT. This sequence encodes CASSLEAGAGGELFF.